This T cell receptor (beta chain) was captured in a study of blood T cell repertoires in COVID-19. The germline V gene encodes CDR1 LNHDA and CDR2 SQIVND (reference sequence). The CDR3 totals 16 residues. The junction had 12 bases not matched to a gene; V was cut back by 6 bases and J by 4 bases. Some clones are missing from TCRdb's copy, which holds only in-frame ones; the method was immunoSEQ multiplex PCR. The sample has over 75,000 clones, around 81% seen once; the top ten hold roughly 8.4%. The sequence was obtained from a man aged 50 to 59 who had recovered from COVID-19. V gene TRBV19 combines with J gene TRBJ2-7, with 10 bases that match TRBD1. Material: peripheral blood. The chain's CDR3 is CASSPLPGQGFYEQYF. The DNA for the CDR3 is TGTGCCAGTAGCCCCCTCCCGGGACAGGGGTTTTACGAGCAGTACTTC.